What follows are 16 T cell receptor beta chains derived from one specimen sequenced in a study of spatial heterogeneity in lung cancer. Via MiXCR, TCRdb re-called the 5' RACE reads, giving one row per CDR3 protein. The sample lists around 47,000 distinct CDR3 sequences, roughly 7.4% occurring once. Time point defined: blood at routine non-recurrence follow-up after resection. Whole RNA, which was extracted from tumor, nontumor lung tissue or frozen PBMC, was sequenced without any cell sorting. This specimen consisted of PBMCs, obtained at follow-up. These receptor sequences come from a female donor with early-stage non-small cell lung cancer.

This clonotype was detected ten times or more. The V and J genes are TRBV2 and TRBJ1-1, with D possibly TRBD1 on 5 matching bases. The V and J ends lost 7 bases and 1 base respectively, with 7 bases between them. Per germline, CDR1 SNHLY and CDR2 FYNNEI. The CDR3 is 12 amino acids. The DNA of the CDR3 is TGTGCCAGCAATGGGGCGAACACTGAAGCTTTCTTT. Its translation: CASNGANTEAFF.

This clonotype has only a few counts. The J gene is TRBJ1-6, the V gene TRBV10-2; D unresolved. Germline loops: CDR1 WSHSY, CDR2 SAAADI. The CDR3 is 14 residues long. With 3 bases removed from V and 13 bases from J, the gap between germline ends came to 16 bases. The DNA of the CDR3 is TGCGCCAGCAGTGACTCCAACCGTATGGGGCCCCTCCACTTT. The encoded protein is CASSDSNRMGPLHF.

In this sample, this clonotype turned up many times. V gene TRBV6-5 combines with J gene TRBJ2-7; possible D gene TRBD1, 5 bases. The CDR3 has 13 residues. V lost 6 bases, J lost 5 bases, and 14 bases lay in between. CDR1 and CDR2 (germline): MNHEY, SVGAGI. The CDR3 nucleotides are TGTGCCAGCAGCTTTGTTACAGGTGACGAGCAGTACTTC. The encoded protein is CASSFVTGDEQYF.

This clonotype was seen only a few times. This chain links TRBV12-3 or TRBV12-4 with TRBJ1-5; D unclear. The V end was cut by 2 bases, the J end by 6 bases, with 14 bases between. The CDR3 spans 15 residues. CDR3 in amino acids: CASSLSPELGQPQHF. CDR3 bases: TGTGCCAGCAGTTTAAGCCCCGAGTTGGGTCAGCCCCAGCATTTT.

The sample holds many counts of this clonotype. The genes are TRBV11-1 and TRBJ2-4; the D is unclear. This CDR3 spans 13 amino acids. CDR1 is SGHAT and CDR2 is FQDESV in the germline V gene (reference sequence). Trimming shortened V by 5 bases and J by 2 bases, and 7 bases separated the two germline ends. The CDR3 spells CASSGPSKNIQYF. CDR3 nucleotides: TGTGCCAGCAGCGGACCTTCCAAAAACATTCAGTACTTC. Full variable domain (remainder filled in from reference TRBV11-1 and TRBJ2-4): EAEVAQSPRYKITEKSQAVAFWCDPISGHATLYWYRQILGQGPELLVQFQDESVVDDSQLPKDRFSAERLKGVDSTLKIQPAELGDSAMYLCASSGPSKNIQYFGAGTRLSVL.

V gene TRBV5-5 combines with J gene TRBJ1-1; a weak D match, TRBD1 (5 bases). Germline V CDR1 and CDR2: SGHKS, YYEKEE (reference sequence). V was pared by 5 bases and J by 7 bases, with 9 bases between. This CDR3 region has 11 residues. The CDR3 DNA reads TGTGCCAGCAGAGGGACCCTTGAAGCTTTCTTT. Amino acid sequence: CASRGTLEAFF.

This clonotype came up many times. The chain is built from TRBV11-2 and TRBJ2-3; 10 bases agree with TRBD2. The germline V gene has CDR1 SGHAT and CDR2 FQNNGV. V lost 7 bases and J lost 1; bases outside the gene matches: 5. CDR3 length: 15 residues. The DNA for the CDR3 is TGTGCCAGCACCAAAGCGGGGGGGCGCACAGATACGCAGTATTTT. This encodes CASTKAGGRTDTQYF.

This clonotype was counted between two and nine times. V usage is TRBV20-1 and J usage is TRBJ1-2; 7 nucleotides match TRBD1. The CDR3 has 13 amino acids. Losses at the gene ends were 3 bases for V and 2 bases for J; bases not matched to a gene: 3. Germline V gene lookup returns CDR1 DFQATT and CDR2 SNEGSKA (reference sequence). The CDR3 sequence: CSASGGQNYGYTF. DNA for the CDR3: TGCAGTGCTAGTGGGGGACAGAACTATGGCTACACCTTC.

Many counts were recorded for this clonotype. The chain uses TRBV12-3 or TRBV12-4 and TRBJ1-2; D might be TRBD1 (5 bases). The CDR3 consists of 13 residues. The germline V and J ends were trimmed by 5 bases and 3 bases, with 10 bases remaining between them. CDR3: CASSPQGYYGYTF. CDR3 DNA: TGTGCCAGCAGTCCTCAGGGCTACTATGGCTACACCTTC.

The J gene is TRBJ2-2, the V gene TRBV19, with TRBD2 matching 7 bases. Per germline, CDR1 LNHDA and CDR2 SQIVND (reference sequence). The V segment lost 9 bases and the J segment 3 bases; nucleotides outside the gene matches: 7. The CDR3 contains 14 residues. The CDR3 is CASMTSFDTGELFF. The CDR3 nucleotides are TGTGCCAGCATGACTAGCTTTGACACCGGGGAGCTGTTTTTT.

V usage is TRBV7-2 and J usage is TRBJ1-1, with D perhaps matching TRBD1 (5 bases). CDR1 is SGHTA, CDR2 FQGNSA, per germline. V was cut by 8 bases and J by 1 base, with 11 bases left in between. The CDR3 extends over 13 amino acids. This chain's CDR3 is CASGRGRNTEAFF. DNA of the CDR3: TGTGCCAGCGGGAGGGGACGGAACACTGAAGCTTTCTTT.

This clonotype has at least ten counts. V gene TRBV4-1 combines with J gene TRBJ2-7, with D tentatively TRBD2 (5 bases). The V end was cut by 3 bases, the J end by 0 bases, with 15 bases between. CDR1 and CDR2 (germline): MGHRA, YSYEKL. The CDR3 sequence is 16 residues long. CDR3 nucleotide sequence: TGCGCCAGCAGCCAGCCCGGACTTCTGAGCTCCTACGAGCAGTACTTC. Amino acids: CASSQPGLLSSYEQYF.

Only a few counts were recorded for this clonotype. The chain uses TRBV19 and TRBJ1-5; no firm D call. In germline, CDR1 is LNHDA, CDR2 SQIVND (reference sequence). Trimming took off 4 bases at V and 3 bases at J, with 10 bases between the two ends. This CDR3 is 14 amino acids long. Here the CDR3 DNA reads TGTGCCAGTAGTACCAGAGAGCTCAATCAGCCCCAGCATTTT. This codes for CASSTRELNQPQHF.

Ten or more counts support this clonotype. J is TRBJ2-7 and V is TRBV27; D uncertain. Trimming took off 7 bases at V and 2 bases at J, with 18 bases between the two ends. The CDR3 loop spans 15 amino acids. The germline CDR1 and CDR2 sequences are MNHEY and SMNVEV (reference sequence). CDR3 DNA sequence: TGTGCCAGCAAAACAAGGGCAGACATGACCTACGAGCAGTACTTC. It translates to CASKTRADMTYEQYF.

The chain uses TRBV5-1 and TRBJ2-3; 8 nucleotides line up with TRBD2. V trimming: 2 bases; J trimming: 5 bases; junction bases outside the gene matches: 4. The CDR3 sequence is 14 residues long. Looked up from germline, CDR1 is SGHRS and CDR2 is YFSETQ. The DNA for the CDR3 is TGCGCCAGCAGCTTAGGAGCGGGAGAAGATACGCAGTATTTT. Translating gives CASSLGAGEDTQYF. Supplemented by reference TRBV5-1 and TRBJ2-3, the full variable domain reads KAGVTQTPRYLIKTRGQQVTLSCSPISGHRSVSWYQQTPGQGLQFLFEYFSETQRNKGNFPGRFSGRQFSNSRSEMNVSTLELGDSALYLCASSLGAGEDTQYFGPGTRLTVL.

This sequence joins TRBV4-1 and TRBJ2-5, with a weak D call TRBD1 (5 bases). Trimming cost V 0 bases and J 4 bases, with 12 bases left between them. Germline CDR1 and CDR2: MGHRA and YSYEKL. This CDR3 has 15 amino acids. The CDR3 sequence: CASSQDPRDSETQYF. The CDR3 coding sequence is TGCGCCAGCAGCCAAGATCCCAGGGATTCAGAGACCCAGTACTTC.